Below are 19 T cell receptor beta chains sequenced from a single sample in a study of blood T cell repertoires in COVID-19. Here immunoSEQ multiplex PCR was the method, and the copy in TCRdb shows in-frame clones only, minus some. Counted here are around 330,000 clones, 80% to 90% occurring once; the ten biggest clones make up 8.5% to 10%. Sequencing input: PBMCs or T cells enriched from blood (not recorded which). The receptors here all came from a woman aged 18-29 years who had recovered from COVID-19.

The chain has TRBV5-6 and TRBJ2-5; no clear D. This CDR3 comprises 14 residues. V gave up 1 base and J gave up 1 base, with 8 bases separating them. The V gene's germline CDR1 is SGHDT and CDR2 YYEEEE. CDR3 amino acids: CASSLTGLQETQYF. The CDR3 nucleotides read TGTGCCAGCAGCTTGACGGGTCTCCAAGAGACCCAGTACTTC.

The V gene is TRBV20-1, the J gene TRBJ1-4, with D unresolved. Germline V gene lookup returns CDR1 DFQATT and CDR2 SNEGSKA (reference sequence). V shed 1 base and J shed 6 bases, with 3 bases lying between them. The length of the CDR3 is 11 residues. CDR3 DNA: TGCAGTGCTAGAGGGCATGAAAAACTGTTTTTT. This translates into CSARGHEKLFF.

V and J are TRBV13 and TRBJ2-7; TRBD1 agrees at 10 bases. The CDR3 spans 16 residues. J was trimmed by 2 bases and V by 5 bases; bases with no gene match: 9. Germline CDR1 reads PRHDT; CDR2 reads FYEKMQ (reference sequence). Here the CDR3 DNA reads TGTGCCAGCAGCATCCGTCGACAGGGGGCTACCTACGAGCAGTACTTC. Translation: CASSIRRQGATYEQYF.

This chain connects TRBV5-4 to TRBJ2-5, with D perhaps matching TRBD2 (5 bases). Germline V gene lookup returns CDR1 SGHNT and CDR2 YYREEE (reference sequence). V was cut by 0 bases and J by 5 bases, with 14 bases left in between. CDR3 length: 15 residues. CDR3 loop: CASSLVGGGGETQYF. The CDR3 region has the DNA TGTGCCAGCAGCTTGGTTGGCGGCGGCGGGGAGACCCAGTACTTC.

This chain uses TRBV5-1 with TRBJ2-5, with 10 bases aligning to TRBD1. The CDR3 loop spans 15 amino acids. Germline V CDR1 and CDR2: SGHRS, YFSETQ. J was trimmed by 4 bases and V by 0 bases; bases with no gene match: 3. CDR3 loop: CASSLAGTGAETQYF. CDR3 nucleotide sequence: TGCGCCAGCAGCTTGGCCGGGACAGGGGCAGAGACCCAGTACTTC.

DNA for the CDR3: TGCGCCAGCAGCCAAGATGGGGCGCGCTCTGGAAACACCATATATTTT. It specifies CASSQDGARSGNTIYF. The chain uses TRBV4-1 and TRBJ1-3; TRBD1 might be the D (5 bases). The CDR3 totals 16 residues. The germline V gene encodes CDR1 MGHRA and CDR2 YSYEKL. V gave up 0 bases and J gave up 0 bases, with 9 bases separating them.

The chain uses TRBV5-4 and TRBJ2-6; 7 nucleotides match TRBD1. In germline, CDR1 is SGHNT, CDR2 YYREEE (reference sequence). Trimming took 4 bases from V and 4 from J; bases not matched to a gene: 14. The CDR3 consists of 18 residues. CDR3 DNA sequence: TGTGCCAGCAGCGCCTGGAGTAGGGGGCTACGAGGGGCCAACGTCCTGACTTTC. It translates to CASSAWSRGLRGANVLTF. Supplemented by reference TRBV5-4 and TRBJ2-6, the full variable domain reads ETGVTQSPTHLIKTRGQQVTLRCSSQSGHNTVSWYQQALGQGPQFIFQYYREEENGRGNFPPRFSGLQFPNYSSELNVNALELDDSALYLCASSAWSRGLRGANVLTFGAGSRLTVL.

The rearrangement uses TRBV11-2 and TRBJ2-3; TRBD1 is a possible D gene (5 bases). The V gene lost 3 bases and the J gene lost 3 bases, with 10 bases spanning the gap. This CDR3 has 14 amino acids. Germline lookup yields CDR1 SGHAT and CDR2 FQNNGV. The CDR3 loop is CASSFDSWTDTQYF. The CDR3 coding sequence is TGTGCCAGCAGCTTCGACAGTTGGACAGATACGCAGTATTTT.

V is TRBV28 and J is TRBJ1-2; maybe TRBD1 (5 bases). Per germline, CDR1 MDHEN and CDR2 SYDVKM. V lost 3 bases and J lost 8, with 22 bases in between. CDR3 length: 16 amino acids. As DNA, the CDR3 is TGTGCCAGCAGTTTTCTGGTGGGGCAGGCCTTGGGAGGCTACACCTTC. Amino acids: CASSFLVGQALGGYTF.

This chain connects TRBV5-1 to TRBJ2-3, with 11 nucleotides matching TRBD2. The CDR3 totals 14 residues. V lost 2 bases to trimming and J lost 4 bases; unmatched junction nucleotides: 0. The germline V gene has CDR1 SGHRS and CDR2 YFSETQ. In DNA, the CDR3 is TGCGCCAGCAGCTTACTAGCGGGAGCAGATACGCAGTATTTT. It specifies CASSLLAGADTQYF.

J is TRBJ2-7 and V is TRBV6-2 or TRBV6-3, with no clear D. The CDR3 totals 15 residues. Trimming took 2 bases from V and 0 from J, leaving 11 bases between them. CDR1 and CDR2 from the germline V gene are MNHEY and SVGEGT. The CDR3, as DNA: TGTGCCAGCAGTTACCTTAGAGCGAACTCCTACGAGCAGTACTTC. Protein sequence: CASSYLRANSYEQYF.

The chain has TRBV28 and TRBJ2-7; 8 bases match TRBD1. This CDR3 has 16 residues. The J segment lost 5 bases and the V segment lost 4 bases, leaving 13 bases of the junction unmatched. Germline V CDR1 and CDR2: MDHEN, SYDVKM. The DNA of the CDR3 is TGTGCCAGCAGTTCTCCATTTGGACAGGGAGGCGACGAGCAGTACTTC. Translation gives CASSSPFGQGGDEQYF.

This clone was counted between two and nine times. The chain uses TRBV14 and TRBJ2-3, with D tentatively TRBD1 (6 bases). The length of the CDR3 is 16 residues. The V gene's germline CDR1 is SGHDN and CDR2 FVKESK. V lost 4 bases and J 1 base, leaving 15 bases between the germline ends. The CDR3 nucleotides read TGTGCCAGCAGCCCCAACCTCAGGGGCGGCACAGATACGCAGTATTTT. This encodes CASSPNLRGGTDTQYF.

The chain joins TRBV7-2 to TRBJ2-1; the match to TRBD2 covers 12 bases. The length of the CDR3 is 14 residues. Germline CDR1 is SGHTA and CDR2 is FQGNSA. Trimming took 5 bases from V and 10 from J; bases not matched to a gene: 6. CDR3 sequence (DNA): TGTGCCAGCAGCGCTAGCGGGAGGGCCGGGGAGCAGTTCTTC. Translated, it gives CASSASGRAGEQFF.

The genes are TRBV27 and TRBJ2-3; tentatively, D is TRBD2 (5 bases). V lost 8 bases and J lost 2, with 17 bases in between. The CDR3 extends over 15 amino acids. CDR1 and CDR2 (germline): MNHEY, SMNVEV (reference sequence). CDR3 nucleotides: TGTGCCAGCCTCGTGTGGAGGAGTGACACAGATACGCAGTATTTT. Translating it yields CASLVWRSDTDTQYF.

The CDR3 region is CASSGTGRSSYEQYF. The CDR3 coding sequence is TGTGCCAGCAGTGGGACGGGGAGGAGCTCCTACGAGCAGTACTTC. V and J are TRBV2 and TRBJ2-7; TRBD2 is a possible D gene (6 bases). The CDR3 runs 15 residues. Per germline, CDR1 SNHLY and CDR2 FYNNEI. Trimming took 4 bases from V and 0 from J, leaving 13 bases between them.

The chain combines TRBV11-2 with TRBJ1-2; 9 nucleotides agree with TRBD1. The germline V gene encodes CDR1 SGHAT and CDR2 FQNNGV. J lost 5 bases, V lost 1 base, and 8 bases had no gene match. This CDR3 has 16 amino acids. CDR3: CASSLGQGGNGYGYTF. The CDR3 coding sequence is TGTGCCAGCAGCTTAGGACAGGGGGGAAACGGTTATGGCTACACCTTC.

The V call is TRBV27, the J call TRBJ2-7, with 7 bases fitting TRBD1. Germline CDR1 is MNHEY and CDR2 is SMNVEV (reference sequence). The CDR3 sequence is 13 residues long. The V segment lost 9 bases and the J segment 6 bases; nucleotides outside the gene matches: 11. CDR3 sequence reads: CASNNRGRGEQYF. CDR3 in DNA: TGTGCCAGTAACAACAGGGGTCGAGGCGAGCAGTACTTC.

V is TRBV7-9 and J is TRBJ1-2; a possible D gene is TRBD1 (6 bases). V was shortened by 5 bases and J by 4 bases, with 17 bases between the two germline ends. There are 15 residues in the CDR3. Germline V gene sequence: CDR1 SEHNR, CDR2 FQNEAQ (reference sequence). In DNA, the CDR3 is TGTGCCAGCAGCCCGGGGACATTTTCCCCCTATGGCTACACCTTC. This translates into CASSPGTFSPYGYTF.